This T cell receptor (beta chain) was captured by sequencing in a study of cytomegalovirus exposure and HLA in healthy donors. Study-wide context: The use of the same platform for the 130 or so validation repertoires and the 550 to 850 first-cohort repertoires was reported by a later analysis.

On this clone: Its target is unknown.

The CDR3 spans 14 residues. The V gene's germline CDR1 is SGHDT and CDR2 YYEEEE. The V gene end was trimmed by 5 bases and the J gene end by 3 bases; junction bases not matched to a gene: 6. Sequencing used immunoSEQ multiplex PCR; TCRdb keeps in-frame clones, though not all of them. The profile shows a few hundred thousand clones, roughly 88% of them singletons. Findings and caveats of the study: A list of approximately 160 TCR beta chains associated with cytomegalovirus was given. In vitro, a few CMV-associated chains proved specific for CMV antigens. A later analysis found first-cohort TCR clusters tended to co-occur in the approximately 110 validation repertoires.

Sequenced input: PBMCs. This rearrangement joins TRBV5-6 to TRBJ1-2; 8 bases align to TRBD1. The receptor was isolated from a woman between 18 and 29 years old in good health and CMV-seronegative. The DNA for the CDR3 is TGTGCCAGCAGGCCGCAGGGGGCTGACTATGGCTACACCTTC. Protein sequence: CASRPQGADYGYTF.